This passage covers 30 T cell receptor beta chains from one sample sequenced in a study of neurological immune-mediated disorders. From the 5' RACE reads, TCRdb called clonotypes with MiXCR, one entry per CDR3 protein. Among tens of thousands of distinct CDR3 sequences listed, roughly 4.3% were seen once. Sequencing input: PBMCs. The origin of the receptors is a man aged 25-45 years with multiple sclerosis.

As regards this clonotype: The germline gene is not matched at one end of the junction; a read error may be the cause. The CDR3 sequence is CASSPEGISNQPQNF. In DNA form, the CDR3 reads TGCGCCAGCAGCCCCGAGGGGATTAGCAATCAGCCCCAGAATTTT. V and J are TRBV5-1 and TRBJ1-5; tentatively, D is TRBD1 (5 bases). The CDR3 runs to 15 residues. The V gene's germline CDR1 is SGHRS and CDR2 YFSETQ.

This clonotype was detected many times. In DNA, the CDR3 is TGTGCCAGCAGCCAGAACGTCGACTATGGCTACACCTTC. Protein product: CASSQNVDYGYTF. This chain uses TRBV4-2 with TRBJ1-2; D uncertain. Germline V lookup: CDR1 LGHNA, CDR2 YNFKEQ. The CDR3 consists of 13 residues. V lost 3 bases to trimming and J lost 3 bases, with 8 bases between them.

This clonotype was seen repeatedly, ten times or more. The gene calls are TRBV5-1 and TRBJ2-3; 15 bases are a match to TRBD2. V was clipped by 0 bases and J by 4 bases; unmatched bases: 6. The CDR3 has 18 amino acids. Germline loops: CDR1 SGHRS, CDR2 YFSETQ. Written as DNA, the CDR3 is TGCGCCAGCAGCTTGGGAGGACTAGCGGGGGGGCGAGCAGATACGCAGTATTTT. As protein: CASSLGGLAGGRADTQYF.

This clonotype was seen at least ten times. This rearrangement joins TRBV11-2 to TRBJ2-2; 9 nucleotides agree with TRBD1. V lost 1 base to trimming and J lost 14 bases; unmatched junction nucleotides: 2. The CDR3 is 12 residues long. Germline assignment: CDR1 SGHAT and CDR2 FQNNGV. The CDR3 reads CASSLGQGVLFF. Here the CDR3 DNA reads TGTGCCAGCAGCTTAGGACAGGGGGTTCTGTTTTTT. Drawing the rest from reference TRBV11-2 and TRBJ2-2, the complete variable domain is EAGVAQSPRYKIIEKRQSVAFWCNPISGHATLYWYQQILGQGPKLLIQFQNNGVVDDSQLPKDRFSAERLKGVDSTLKIQPAKLEDSAVYLCASSLGQGVLFFGEGSRLTVL.

This clonotype was seen repeatedly, ten times or more. This chain links TRBV29-1 with TRBJ2-3, with 7 bases aligning to TRBD1. CDR1 is SQVTM and CDR2 is ANQGSEA in the germline V gene. The junction had 5 bases not matched to a gene; V was cut back by 4 bases and J by 1 base. CDR3 length: 14 amino acids. The CDR3 spells CSVGGTVRTDTQYF. The CDR3 DNA reads as TGCAGCGTTGGAGGGACAGTCCGCACAGATACGCAGTATTTT.

In its sample, this clonotype was seen many times. The rearrangement joins TRBV20-1 to TRBJ2-1; 12 positions match TRBD2. V was clipped by 6 bases and J by 6 bases; unmatched bases: 3. The length of the CDR3 is 13 residues. Germline assignment: CDR1 DFQATT and CDR2 SNEGSKA (reference sequence). The CDR3 protein is CSAPTSGGNEQFF. In nucleotides, the CDR3 is TGCAGTGCCCCGACTAGCGGGGGCAATGAGCAGTTCTTC.

This clonotype was detected ten times or more. This chain joins TRBV5-1 and TRBJ2-2, with D tentatively TRBD2 (5 bases). CDR1 is SGHRS and CDR2 is YFSETQ in the germline V gene. This CDR3 contains 16 residues. V shed 8 bases and J shed 2 bases, with 19 bases lying between them. CDR3 residues: CASATQPRGNTGELFF. CDR3 DNA: TGCGCCAGTGCGACACAGCCCCGGGGAAACACCGGGGAGCTGTTTTTT.

This clonotype was picked up a small number of times. The chain has TRBV5-1 and TRBJ1-1; 7 bases agree with TRBD1. This CDR3 is built from 15 residues. Germline CDR1 SGHRS, CDR2 YFSETQ. The J segment lost 0 bases and the V segment lost 4 bases, leaving 6 bases of the junction unmatched. The CDR3, as DNA: TGCGCCAGCAGCCTGAGGGACAGCATGAACACTGAAGCTTTCTTT. Translated: CASSLRDSMNTEAFF.

This clonotype was seen a handful of times. The chain is built from TRBV9 and TRBJ1-3; possibly TRBD1 for D (5 bases). This CDR3 contains 14 residues. Germline CDR1 SGDLS, CDR2 YYNGEE. Trimming removed 0 bases from V and 5 bases from J, with 9 bases in between. The CDR3 loop reads CASSVGGGRNTIYF. In nucleotides, the CDR3 is TGTGCCAGCAGCGTAGGCGGGGGGAGAAACACCATATATTTT.

This clonotype appeared a few times. In DNA form, the CDR3 reads TGCGCCAGCAGCCAAATAGCGGGGGCGACAGAGACCCAGTACTTC. This sequence encodes CASSQIAGATETQYF. This chain connects TRBV4-1 to TRBJ2-5; 9 nucleotides align to TRBD2. CDR1 and CDR2 from the germline V gene are MGHRA and YSYEKL. The J segment lost 4 bases and the V segment lost 2 bases, leaving 5 bases of the junction unmatched. CDR3 size: 15 residues.

A note on this clonotype: The junction shows a germline mismatch at one end, possibly a read error. The chain links TRBV20-1 to TRBJ1-5; 8 bases fit TRBD1. Germline CDR1 and CDR2: DFQATT and SNEGSKA (reference sequence). The CDR3 has 14 amino acids. The CDR3 bases are TGCAGTGCTTGGGACAGGAATAGCAATCAGCCCCAGAATTTT. Protein: CSAWDRNSNQPQNF.

This clonotype was seen repeatedly, ten times or more. The chain carries TRBV20-1 and TRBJ1-1; the D is unclear. Germline assignment: CDR1 DFQATT and CDR2 SNEGSKA (reference sequence). V lost 3 bases and J 1 base, leaving 12 bases between the germline ends. This CDR3 has 14 amino acids. CDR3 in amino acids: CSASYTRANTEAFF. As DNA, the CDR3 is TGCAGTGCTAGTTATACCCGAGCGAACACTGAAGCTTTCTTT.

The sample holds many counts of this clonotype. The chain has TRBV5-1 and TRBJ2-2; possibly TRBD1 for D (6 bases). Germline-derived CDR1 and CDR2 are SGHRS and YFSETQ. The CDR3 loop spans 15 amino acids. Deletions cut 0 bases from V and 6 bases from J, with 12 bases between. The CDR3 DNA reads TGCGCCAGCAGCTTGGAATCAGGGGTCTCCGGGGAGCTGTTTTTT. Its translation is CASSLESGVSGELFF.

Concerning this clonotype itself: A much larger clone lies a single base off, so this may be a read error. The V and J genes are TRBV25-1 and TRBJ1-5, with D unresolved. The germline gives CDR1 MGHDK, CDR2 SYGVNS. The CDR3 totals 13 residues. The CDR3 sequence is CASSGSGNQPQNF. The CDR3 DNA reads as TGTGCCAGCAGTGGGTCGGGCAATCAGCCCCAGAATTTT.

This clonotype was seen ten or more times. The chain links TRBV3-1 to TRBJ1-5; D is unresolved. CDR1 is LGHDT and CDR2 is YNNKEL in the germline V gene (reference sequence). The CDR3 runs 15 residues. Trimming pared 0 bases from V and 5 bases from J, leaving 11 bases between. The CDR3 reads CASSQDSGTDQPQHF. The DNA of the CDR3 is TGTGCCAGCAGCCAAGATTCAGGCACAGATCAGCCCCAGCATTTT. Full variable domain (remainder filled in from reference TRBV3-1 and TRBJ1-5): DTAVSQTPKYLVTQMGNDKSIKCEQNLGHDTMYWYKQDSKKFLKIMFSYNNKELIINETVPNRFSPKSPDKAHLNLHINSLELGDSAVYFCASSQDSGTDQPQHFGDGTRLSIL.

In its sample, this clonotype was seen many times. The chain is built from TRBV10-1 and TRBJ2-5; D perhaps matches TRBD2 (6 bases). V was trimmed by 4 bases and J by 4 bases, leaving 10 bases between them. The CDR3 runs 13 residues. The V gene's germline CDR1 is WNHNN and CDR2 SYGVQD (reference sequence). CDR3: CASSGGTGETQYF. CDR3 coding DNA: TGCGCCAGCAGTGGAGGGACTGGAGAGACCCAGTACTTC.

This clonotype was recorded at least ten times. The chain joins TRBV5-1 to TRBJ1-2, with TRBD1 identical over 7 bases. CDR1 is SGHRS and CDR2 is YFSETQ in the germline V gene. Germline trimming cut 4 bases from V and 4 bases from J; bases unmatched to any gene: 4. The CDR3 has 13 residues. The CDR3 here is CASSTGATYGYTF. CDR3 bases: TGCGCCAGCAGCACAGGGGCTACCTATGGCTACACCTTC. The variable domain in full, with the rest retrieved from reference TRBV5-1 and TRBJ1-2, is KAGVTQTPRYLIKTRGQQVTLSCSPISGHRSVSWYQQTPGQGLQFLFEYFSETQRNKGNFPGRFSGRQFSNSRSEMNVSTLELGDSALYLCASSTGATYGYTFGSGTRLTVV.

This clonotype has at least ten counts. The CDR3 sequence is CAISEGANEQFF. As DNA, the CDR3 is TGTGCCATCAGTGAGGGGGCCAATGAGCAGTTCTTC. J is TRBJ2-1 and V is TRBV10-3; possibly TRBD1 for D (5 bases). The CDR3 has 12 amino acids. From germline, CDR1 is ENHRY and CDR2 SYGVKD. V lost 2 bases to trimming and J lost 6 bases, with 5 bases between them.

This clonotype has ten or more counts. The J gene is TRBJ1-5, the V gene TRBV7-9, with D uncertain. The V end was cut by 1 base, the J end by 0 bases, with 4 bases between. From germline, CDR1 is SEHNR and CDR2 FQNEAQ (reference sequence). The CDR3 runs to 14 residues. The CDR3 protein is CASSLGNSNQPQHF. The CDR3 DNA follows: TGTGCCAGCAGCTTAGGTAATAGCAATCAGCCCCAGCATTTT.

This clonotype was seen at least ten times. The CDR3 spells CASSSRTGGNTEAFF. The CDR3 nucleotides read TGCGCCAGCAGCTCCCGGACAGGCGGGAACACTGAAGCTTTCTTT. V usage is TRBV5-1 and J usage is TRBJ1-1, with TRBD1 identical over 7 bases. The CDR3 sequence is 15 residues long. Germline V lookup: CDR1 SGHRS, CDR2 YFSETQ. Losses at the gene ends were 3 bases for V and 1 base for J; bases not matched to a gene: 6.

This clonotype has ten or more counts. J is TRBJ1-2 and V is TRBV5-1, with D perhaps TRBD1 (6 bases). Germline lookup yields CDR1 SGHRS and CDR2 YFSETQ. The CDR3 runs 14 residues. Trimming removed 0 bases at V and 5 bases at J, with 11 bases between. DNA for the CDR3: TGCGCCAGCAGCTTGGAACAGGGTGGATATGGCTACACCTTC. Residues: CASSLEQGGYGYTF.

In this sample, this clonotype turned up a few times. This sequence joins TRBV20-1 and TRBJ2-5, with TRBD1 as a possible D gene (6 bases). This CDR3 spans 14 amino acids. CDR1 is DFQATT and CDR2 is SNEGSKA in the germline V gene (reference sequence). The V end was cut by 0 bases, the J end by 5 bases, with 13 bases between. CDR3 loop: CSARDYRATETQYF. DNA of the CDR3: TGCAGTGCTAGAGATTACAGGGCGACGGAGACCCAGTACTTC.

CDR3 protein: CASTGTGGLSSYNSPLHF. For the CDR3, the DNA is TGTGCCAGCACCGGGACAGGGGGCCTGAGCTCCTATAATTCACCCCTCCACTTT. The chain joins TRBV12-3 or TRBV12-4 to TRBJ1-6, with TRBD1 identical over 12 bases. Trimming cost V 7 bases and J 0 bases; bases outside gene matches: 7. The CDR3 is 18 residues long.

This clonotype was counted a few times. The rearrangement links TRBV15 to TRBJ2-3; D possibly corresponds to TRBD2 (5 bases). CDR1 and CDR2 from the germline V gene are LNHNV and YYDKDF (reference sequence). Trimming stripped 6 bases from V and 5 bases from J, with 12 bases between. This CDR3 comprises 13 residues. The CDR3 DNA reads TGTGCCACCAGACCCGCGGGTAAAGATACGCAGTATTTT. As protein: CATRPAGKDTQYF.

This clonotype was found many times. The chain has TRBV5-1 and TRBJ2-1; no firm D call. The germline gives CDR1 SGHRS, CDR2 YFSETQ. Trimming took 3 bases from V and 4 from J, leaving 5 bases between them. The CDR3 has 12 amino acids. CDR3 amino acids: CASSSQYNEQFF. As DNA, the CDR3 is TGCGCCAGCAGCTCCCAGTACAATGAGCAGTTCTTC.

This clonotype was counted many times. The rearrangement joins TRBV5-1 to TRBJ1-2; 7 nucleotides agree with TRBD1. The CDR3 contains 15 residues. Germline V CDR1 and CDR2: SGHRS, YFSETQ. Trimming removed 4 bases from V and 0 bases from J; junction bases left unmatched: 6. The CDR3 nucleotides are TGCGCCAGCAGCCTGGTGGGACAGTCTAACTATGGCTACACCTTC. Protein sequence: CASSLVGQSNYGYTF.

Ten or more counts support this clonotype. This chain joins TRBV11-2 and TRBJ1-2, with 9 bases fitting TRBD1. The CDR3 covers 13 residues. Trimming at V came to 7 bases and at J to 5 bases, leaving 5 bases not matched to a gene. Germline V lookup: CDR1 SGHAT, CDR2 FQNNGV. The chain's CDR3 is CASNGQGNYGYTF. CDR3 nucleotides: TGTGCCAGCAACGGACAGGGGAATTATGGCTACACCTTC. Drawing the rest from reference TRBV11-2 and TRBJ1-2, the complete variable domain is EAGVAQSPRYKIIEKRQSVAFWCNPISGHATLYWYQQILGQGPKLLIQFQNNGVVDDSQLPKDRFSAERLKGVDSTLKIQPAKLEDSAVYLCASNGQGNYGYTFGSGTRLTVV.

This clonotype was seen ten or more times. The chain links TRBV5-6 to TRBJ1-1; 7 bases map to TRBD1. With V trimmed by 4 bases and J by 1 base, 4 bases remained unmatched. There are 14 residues in the CDR3. Germline loops: CDR1 SGHDT, CDR2 YYEEEE. The CDR3 loop is CASSTDRRNTEAFF. The CDR3 DNA sequence: TGTGCCAGCAGCACGGACAGGAGGAACACTGAAGCTTTCTTT.

The DNA for the CDR3 is TGCGCCAGCAGCTGGGGACTGACTGGCTACAATGAGCAGTTCTTC. Amino acid sequence: CASSWGLTGYNEQFF. J is TRBJ2-1 and V is TRBV5-1; possibly TRBD2 for D (6 bases). Per the germline V gene, CDR1 is SGHRS and CDR2 is YFSETQ. Trimming removed 3 bases from V and 3 bases from J, with 13 bases in between. CDR3 length equals 15 residues.

This clonotype was counted many times. This chain connects TRBV10-2 to TRBJ1-5; D may be TRBD1 (5 bases). CDR1 is WSHSY, CDR2 SAAADI, per germline. Trimming took off 2 bases at V and 9 bases at J, with 11 bases between the two ends. This CDR3 contains 13 residues. CDR3 bases: TGCGCCAGCAGTGAGGACAGTTTCGGGCCCCAGCATTTT. Translating gives CASSEDSFGPQHF.